This TCR beta chain is drawn from a study of T cells in Graves' hyperthyroidism and ophthalmopathy (dated 2019 in TCRdb). Regarding the research as a whole: Peripheral blood was collected at initial diagnosis, before any treatment. The paper describes TCR Vbeta CDR3 sequencing of about 140 peripheral blood samples, made up of roughly 40 ophthalmopathy patients, around 78 hyperthyroidism patients and roughly 17 progressor patients. Thyroid tissue and blood T-cell repertoires from about 6 Graves' hyperthyroidism patients were also compared in the study. To identify TCR V-J signatures that set the groups apart, the researchers used a discovery cohort of roughly 100 patients, made up of 43 with Graves' ophthalmopathy and 57 with stable Graves' hyperthyroidism. After blood sampling, hyperthyroidism patients were treated with methimazole at a starting dose of 30 mg daily, and ophthalmopathy patients were treated with high-dose intravenous methylprednisolone. The approximately 90 discovery patients were divided at random into training and test sets in a 7:3 ratio. Whether ophthalmopathy could be predicted prospectively was tested in an independent validation cohort made up of roughly 19 hyperthyroidism patients plus 17 patients who later progressed to ophthalmopathy.

The TCR beta CDR3 regions were amplified from RNA transcripts. For the first round of RT-PCR on the TCR CDR3, the HTBI primer set was used together with the Qiagen OneStep RT-PCR kit. A second multiplex PCR round built the libraries, followed by size selection and purification. The libraries were sequenced on an Illumina HiSeq2000 using paired-end 100 bp reads. Per the authors' processing: SOAPnuke was used to process the raw data, with reads discarded if the reads contained adapters or uncalled bases, had a mean Phred below 15, or lacked an exact constant-primer or identifier match. High-quality paired reads were merged using COPE v1.2.5, and each unique nucleotide sequence was defined as a clonotype. MiTCR v1.1 was used to align clonotypes to the IMGT TRBV, TRBD and TRBJ reference segments. Analysis was restricted to V-J combinations with a frequency above 0.0001, which covered roughly 99% of repertoires. A TCS score was defined as the ratio between F50 (clonal expansion) and ExV (chaos), using BLOSUM62-based TCRdist between CDR3 peptides within each V-J. Welch's t-statistics and random forest reduced 514 V-J features to 10 to 15, which were used in a naive Bayes classifier (R e1071). The public reads were reprocessed in TCRdb via fastp at Q25 and MiXCR, keeping in-frame beta chains. For every CDR3 protein sequence, its rows merge into one entry that carries the most common genes and DNA. TCRdb, not the original authors, processed these V and J calls. Across this sample there are roughly 600,000 distinct CDR3 sequences, with about 14% seen only once. Under 15% of the sample comes from the top ten.

Ophthalmopathy patients had moderately to severely active disease, Clinical Activity Score of at least 3, NOSPECS grade of at least 4, and duration under 3 months. Patients with uncontrolled infections, other autoimmune diseases, pregnancy or lactation were excluded. Diagnoses were based on clinical symptoms, serum thyroxine and TRAb, thyroid ultrasound and orbital computed tomography. PBMCs were isolated from 10 ml of fresh peripheral blood by Ficoll-Paque density gradient centrifugation. Total RNA was extracted using Trizol reagent, and RNA quality was assessed on an Agilent 2100 Bioanalyzer. On the study overall, not on this receptor specifically: In validation, progression to ophthalmopathy was predicted by the model with 70% to 71% sensitivity and 72.22% specificity, a median of roughly six months before onset. Most expanded thyroid clonotypes (frequency above 0.001) were also found in blood, which suggests that blood repertoires may mirror thyroid immune responses. Ophthalmopathy was separated from stable hyperthyroidism by a 13 V-J signature model, with approximately 86% sensitivity and just over 81% specificity obtained in cross-validation and 80%/75% obtained in testing. No statistical method was used to fix the sample size in advance, and group allocation was not hidden from the investigators.

V lost 4 bases and J lost 1 base, and the count of bases not matched to a germline gene is 3. The CDR3 contains 15 residues, cysteine and phenylalanine counted. The CDR3 DNA has 45 bases and is translated from base 1. The germline V gene gives CDR1 as MNHNS and CDR2 as SASEGT. This clonotype was counted at least ten times. Its antigen has not been determined. No clone much larger than this one lies a single base away; base qualities are absent. Sequenced material: blood. The sequence links TRBV6-1 to TRBJ2-2, with TRBD1 identical over 7 junction bases. The receptor comes from a woman between 50 and 59 years old with Graves' ophthalmopathy. The DNA sequence reads TGTGCCAGCAGTGCGACAGGGAAGAACACCGGGGAGCTGTTTTTT. This gives the protein CASSATGKNTGELFF.